A selection of T cell receptor beta chains follows, all from one sample in a study of T cells in Graves' hyperthyroidism and ophthalmopathy. TCRdb ran MiXCR on the multiplex PCR reads and lists one entry per CDR3 protein. The table lists about half a million distinct CDR3 sequences, under 25% of them singletons, with more than 25% in the top ten. Input material: blood. Source of these receptors: a young man with Graves' hyperthyroidism. The CDR3 runs from the conserved cysteine through the conserved F or W. A D gene is named only where the DNA matches it firmly. Size values are once, few and many counts, or a class for expanded clones, and some rows have none.

j_gene | v_gene | d_gene | len | abundance | CDR3nt | CDR3aa
TRBJ1-1 | TRBV6-5 | NA | 15 | few | TGTGCCAGCAGTTACGGGGACGAACGGAACACTGAAGCTTTCTTT | CASSYGDERNTEAFF
TRBJ1-2 | TRBV12-3/TRBV12-4 | NA | 14 | many | TGTGCCAGCAGCCTGGGCCAACAACGAGGTGGCTACACCTTC | CASSLGQQRGGYTF
TRBJ2-2 | TRBV6-1 | TRBD2 | 14 | many | TGTGCCAGCGCGGGCCGGGGGGTTACCGGGGAGCTGTTTTTT | CASAGRGVTGELFF
TRBJ1-3 | TRBV7-6 | NA | 11 | many | TGTGCCAGCAGCTTTGACAACACCATATATTTT | CASSFDNTIYF
TRBJ2-6 | TRBV12-3/TRBV12-4 | NA | 15 | NA | TGTGCCAGCGGGTTTTGGAGCTCTGGGGCCAACGTCCTGACTTTC | CASGFWSSGANVLTF
TRBJ2-5 | TRBV12-3/TRBV12-4 | NA | 14 | many | TGTGCCAGCAGTCTCGCGGGGGCGGGAGAGACCCAGTACTTC | CASSLAGAGETQYF
TRBJ2-2 | TRBV19 | NA | 15 | many | TGTGCCAGTAGTGGCGCCCTCCTTGGGACCGGGGAGCTGTTTTTT | CASSGALLGTGELFF
TRBJ1-5 | TRBV6-1 | TRBD1 | 14 | many | TGTGCCAGCAGTCTGGACAGGCTTAATCAGCCCCAGCATTTT | CASSLDRLNQPQHF
TRBJ1-1 | TRBV28 | NA | 14 | many | TGTGCCAGCAGTCTGGACACCGAGAACACTGAAGCTTTCTTT | CASSLDTENTEAFF
TRBJ1-1 | TRBV30 | TRBD1 | 13 | NA | TGTGCCTGGAGTGGGGACAGGGACACTGAAGCTTTCTTT | CAWSGDRDTEAFF
TRBJ1-1 | TRBV2 | NA | 14 | many | TGTGCCAGCAGTGAAAGAGGGAGGGAAACTGAAGCTTTCTTT | CASSERGRETEAFF
TRBJ2-3 | TRBV2 | NA | 12 | few | TGTGCCAGCGTAGGGAATACAGATACGCAGTATTTT | CASVGNTDTQYF
TRBJ1-1 | TRBV12-3/TRBV12-4 | NA | 13 | NA | TGTGCCAGCCACAGGTGGGGTTCGACTGAAGCTTTCTTT | CASHRWGSTEAFF
TRBJ2-7 | TRBV5-1 | NA | 15 | few | TGCGCCAGCAGCTCCCCTCTCCTAGGCTCCTACGAGCAGTACTTC | CASSSPLLGSYEQYF
TRBJ1-5 | TRBV12-3/TRBV12-4 | TRBD1 | 15 | many | TGTGCCAGCAGTGAGACGGGACAGGGGAATCAGCCCCAGCATTTT | CASSETGQGNQPQHF
TRBJ1-2 | TRBV19 | NA | 12 | many | TGTGCCAGTAGTAACGGACACTATGGCTACACCTTC | CASSNGHYGYTF
TRBJ1-1 | TRBV30 | TRBD1 | 15 | many | TGTGCCTGGAATCCCCTCCAGACAGGGAAGGCTGAAGCTTTCTTT | CAWNPLQTGKAEAFF
TRBJ1-1 | TRBV27 | NA | 15 | many | TGTGCCAGCAGATTGGACGGGGACATGAACACTGAAGCTCTCTTT | CASRLDGDMNTEALF
TRBJ1-5 | TRBV12-3/TRBV12-4 | NA | 13 | many | TGTGCCAGCAGTTTACAAAGGGAACAGCCCCAGCATTTT | CASSLQREQPQHF
TRBJ1-2 | TRBV2 | NA | 13 | many | TGTGCCAGCAGTGAGGTACGGATCTATGGCTACACCTTC | CASSEVRIYGYTF
TRBJ2-7 | TRBV20-1 | TRBD1 | 14 | many | TGCAGTGCTATACCGGGACAGACCCCATACGAGCAGTACTTC | CSAIPGQTPYEQYF
TRBJ2-2 | TRBV12-3/TRBV12-4 | TRBD2 | 13 | many | TGTGCCACCGGCAGGCGGGAGACCGGGGAGCTGTTTTTT | CATGRRETGELFF
TRBJ2-7 | TRBV20-1 | TRBD1 | 15 | NA | TGCAGTGCTAGAGATCCCGGGACAGCAACCTACGAGCAGTACTTC | CSARDPGTATYEQYF
TRBJ2-2 | TRBV7-6 | NA | 14 | many | TGTGCCAGCAGCTCGCCAGGGAAGAGCGGGGAGCTGTTTTTT | CASSSPGKSGELFF
TRBJ2-7 | TRBV28 | NA | 13 | NA | TGTGCCAGCAGAACCTGCCGGCAGGGCGATCAGTACTTC | CASRTCRQGDQYF
TRBJ1-2 | TRBV3-1 | NA | 14 | many | TGTGCCAGCAGCGCATATACACGAAGCTATGGCTACACCTTC | CASSAYTRSYGYTF
TRBJ2-7 | TRBV15 | NA | 16 | many | TGTGCCACCAGCAGATCACGGACCTTTTTCCCCTACGAGCAGTACTTC | CATSRSRTFFPYEQYF
TRBJ1-1 | TRBV6-1 | NA | 16 | many | TGTGCCAGCAGTCGCGCGGGCAGTCTCATGAACACTGAAGCTTTCTTT | CASSRAGSLMNTEAFF
TRBJ1-5 | TRBV28 | TRBD1 | 18 | many | TGTGCCAGCAGTTTAAAGGCGCAGGGGGGACGGGACAATCAGCCCCAGCATTTT | CASSLKAQGGRDNQPQHF
TRBJ1-1 | TRBV12-3/TRBV12-4 | NA | 12 | NA | TGTGCCAGCAGCCCAGGGGTTATTGAAGCTTTCTTT | CASSPGVIEAFF
TRBJ1-2 | TRBV5-1 | NA | 15 | many | TGCGCCAGCAGCTTGAAGTCATCCCTAGAGTATGGCTACACCTTC | CASSLKSSLEYGYTF
TRBJ2-7 | TRBV6-2/TRBV6-3 | NA | 13 | many | TGTGCCAGCAGTTGGACTGAATTGGGGGAGCAGTACTTC | CASSWTELGEQYF
TRBJ1-5 | TRBV2 | TRBD1 | 15 | many | TGTGCCAGCACTTGGGGACAGTCCGGCAATCAGCCCCAGCATTTT | CASTWGQSGNQPQHF
TRBJ1-2 | TRBV19 | NA | 14 | many | TGTGCCAGTAGTTTACGTGCTTCTAACTATGGCTACACCTTC | CASSLRASNYGYTF
TRBJ2-7 | TRBV18 | NA | 14 | few | TGTGCCAGCTCTGCCGACAGAATCTCCTACGAGCAGTACTTC | CASSADRISYEQYF
TRBJ1-5 | TRBV28 | NA | 14 | NA | TGTGCCAGCAGTCGAGGCAGGGGCCTGGGGGCCCAGCATTTT | CASSRGRGLGAQHF
TRBJ2-5 | TRBV11-1 | TRBD2 | 18 | NA | TGTGCCAGCAGCTTACCCCCCGGGACTAGCGTTTCTCAAGAGACCCAGTACTTC | CASSLPPGTSVSQETQYF
TRBJ2-7 | TRBV5-1 | TRBD1 | 14 | NA | TGCGCCAGCAGCTTGGCCCAGGGGGTGAACGAGCAGTACTTC | CASSLAQGVNEQYF
TRBJ2-3 | TRBV27 | TRBD2 | 15 | NA | TGTGCCAGCAGCCCAAGCGGGGGGAGTTTAGATACGCAGTATTTT | CASSPSGGSLDTQYF
TRBJ2-5 | TRBV7-2 | NA | 14 | many | TGTGCCAGCAGCCCCCAGGCGGGGCGAGAGACCCAGTACTTC | CASSPQAGRETQYF
TRBJ1-5 | TRBV20-1 | TRBD1 | 15 | many | TGCAGTGTTTGGACAGGGGACGAAGGGAGCCAGCCCCAGCATTTT | CSVWTGDEGSQPQHF
TRBJ1-2 | TRBV28 | NA | 14 | many | TGTGCCAGCAGCTTGCTCCGGGGGCGCGGAAGCTACACCTTC | CASSLLRGRGSYTF
TRBJ1-2 | TRBV18 | TRBD1 | 15 | few | TGTGCCAGCTCAGCCGAAGGGGCAGGGGGCCATGGCTACACCTTC | CASSAEGAGGHGYTF
TRBJ1-1 | TRBV5-1 | TRBD1 | 15 | many | TGCGCCAGCAGGGTGATCAGGGGGCTGGTGGCTGAAGCTTTCTTT | CASRVIRGLVAEAFF